This TCR beta chain is drawn from a study of T cell repertoires in cytomegalovirus infection. The overall study: Public signatures in TCR beta pointed to CMV infection and matching HLA type. General study results and limits: Public TCR beta family frequency separated CMV-and-HLA carriers, including in an independent cohort. In two of eight donors, the top clonotype was HLA-C-restricted CMV-specific.

To note about this clonotype: Its antigen is still unknown.

Using its own MiXCR run on the reads, TCRdb lists one record per CDR3 protein. The repertoire consists of about 740,000 distinct CDR3 sequences, with 35% to 45% occurring once and the leading ten covering under 3%. This CDR3 contains 16 residues. V was shortened by 5 bases and J by 5 bases, with 19 bases between the two germline ends. The germline gives CDR1 SGHVS, CDR2 FNYEAQ. The gene calls are TRBV7-6 and TRBJ2-1, with a tentative D call TRBD2 (6 bases). Sequencing input: PBMCs. The source of this sequence is a human donor in good health (CMV status not recorded). Some clones in this sample may be carry-over from other donors' samples. DNA of the CDR3: TGTGCCAGCAGCCTAGGGCAGGCGGGGAACCACAATGAGCAGTTCTTC. It encodes CASSLGQAGNHNEQFF. The complete variable domain, with remaining parts taken from reference TRBV7-6 and TRBJ2-1, reads GAGVSQSPRYKVTKRGQDVALRCDPISGHVSLYWYRQALGQGPEFLTYFNYEAQQDKSGLPNDRFSAERPEGSISTLTIQRTEQRDSAMYRCASSLGQAGNHNEQFFGPGTRLTVL.